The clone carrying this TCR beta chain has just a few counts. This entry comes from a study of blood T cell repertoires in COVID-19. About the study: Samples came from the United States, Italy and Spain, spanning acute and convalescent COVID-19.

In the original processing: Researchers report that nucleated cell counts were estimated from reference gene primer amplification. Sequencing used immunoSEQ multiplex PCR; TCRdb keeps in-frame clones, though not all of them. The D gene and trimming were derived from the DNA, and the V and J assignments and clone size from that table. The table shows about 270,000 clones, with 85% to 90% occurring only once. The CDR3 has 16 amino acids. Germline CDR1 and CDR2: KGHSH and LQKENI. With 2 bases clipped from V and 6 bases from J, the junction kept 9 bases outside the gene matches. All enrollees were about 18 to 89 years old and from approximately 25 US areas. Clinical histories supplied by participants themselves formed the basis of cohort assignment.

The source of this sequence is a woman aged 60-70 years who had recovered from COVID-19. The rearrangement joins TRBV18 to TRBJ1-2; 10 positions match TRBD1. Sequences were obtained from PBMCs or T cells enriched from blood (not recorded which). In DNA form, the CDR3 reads TGTGCCAGCTCACCATCTGTCGGGACAGGGGATGATGGCTACACCTTC. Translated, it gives CASSPSVGTGDDGYTF. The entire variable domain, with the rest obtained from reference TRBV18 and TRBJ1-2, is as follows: NAGVMQNPRHLVRRRGQEARLRCSPMKGHSHVYWYRQLPEEGLKFMVYLQKENIIDESGMPKERFSAEFPKEGPSILRIQQVVRGDSAAYFCASSPSVGTGDDGYTFGSGTRLTVV.